One and the same sample provided the 17 T cell receptor beta chains below, sequenced in a study of beta chain features in type 1 diabetes. The authors reverse transcribed all of the isolated RNA, so sequencing captured expressed TCRB transcripts. Assay used: immunoSEQ multiplex PCR; TCRdb lists only in-frame clones, some missing. Seen here are hundreds of thousands of clones, 15% to 18% observed once, and the top ten hold 0.093%. Sequencing input: naive CD4+ T cells from blood. The receptor set was obtained from a young man in good health.

In its sample, this clone was seen a few times. The J gene is TRBJ1-1, the V gene TRBV19, with TRBD1 matching over 7 bases. After removal of 7 bases from V and 1 base from J, the junction contained 6 bases not matched to a gene. This CDR3 region has 14 residues. The germline V gene encodes CDR1 LNHDA and CDR2 SQIVND (reference sequence). The CDR3 reads CASTGQAANTEAFF. The CDR3 nucleotides read TGTGCCAGTACAGGACAGGCCGCGAACACTGAAGCTTTCTTT.

This clone was observed a handful of times. The CDR3 loop reads CASSPRSGELFF. CDR3 nucleotides: TGTGCCAGCAGTCCTCGGTCCGGGGAGCTGTTTTTT. This chain joins TRBV28 and TRBJ2-2; D is uncertain. Trimming shortened V by 5 bases and J by 6 bases, and 7 bases separated the two germline ends. Looked up from germline, CDR1 is MDHEN and CDR2 is SYDVKM. The CDR3 extends over 12 amino acids.

The J gene is TRBJ2-7, the V gene TRBV28; 10 bases map to TRBD1. The CDR3 length is 13 residues. The V gene's germline CDR1 is MDHEN and CDR2 SYDVKM. The V segment lost 6 bases and the J segment 3 bases; nucleotides outside the gene matches: 2. CDR3: CASRGTGVYEQYF. The CDR3 coding sequence is TGTGCCAGCAGAGGGACAGGGGTCTACGAGCAGTACTTC.

A few counts support this clone. V and J are TRBV2 and TRBJ2-3; 8 nucleotides line up with TRBD2. The germline CDR1 and CDR2 sequences are SNHLY and FYNNEI. J was trimmed by 2 bases and V by 6 bases; bases with no gene match: 7. The length of the CDR3 is 15 residues. CDR3: CASRRTSLNTDTQYF. The CDR3 coding sequence is TGTGCCAGCAGACGGACTAGCCTTAACACAGATACGCAGTATTTT. Filled out from reference TRBV2 and TRBJ2-3, the complete variable domain reads EPEVTQTPSHQVTQMGQEVILRCVPISNHLYFYWYRQILGQKVEFLVSFYNNEISEKSEIFDDQFSVERPDGSNFTLKIRSTKLEDSAMYFCASRRTSLNTDTQYFGPGTRLTVL.

This clone was observed a handful of times. The J gene is TRBJ2-2, the V gene TRBV2; 9 nucleotides match TRBD1. From germline, CDR1 is SNHLY and CDR2 FYNNEI. The CDR3 extends over 14 amino acids. Losses at the gene ends were 10 bases for V and 5 bases for J; bases not matched to a gene: 8. This CDR3 reads CATDRGIMTGELFF. CDR3 coding DNA: TGTGCCACGGACAGGGGAATAATGACCGGGGAGCTGTTTTTT.

The V call is TRBV29-1, the J call TRBJ1-5, with 9 bases aligning to TRBD1. The J segment lost 2 bases and the V segment lost 7 bases, leaving 6 bases of the junction unmatched. This CDR3 region has 14 residues. CDR1 is SQVTM, CDR2 ANQGSEA, per germline. CDR3 region: CSATGGIGNQPQHF. For the CDR3, the DNA is TGCAGCGCAACAGGGGGCATCGGCAATCAGCCCCAGCATTTT. The variable domain in full, completed from reference TRBV29-1 and TRBJ1-5, reads SAVISQKPSRDICQRGTSLTIQCQVDSQVTMMFWYRQQPGQSLTLIATANQGSEATYESGFVIDKFPISRPNLTFSTLTVSNMSPEDSSIYLCSATGGIGNQPQHFGDGTRLSIL.

This clone has just a few counts. The chain carries TRBV9 and TRBJ1-1; D remains unclear. V lost 1 base and J 11 bases, leaving 21 bases between the germline ends. Germline V gene data show CDR1 as SGDLS and CDR2 as YYNGEE. The CDR3 is 15 residues long. The CDR3 here is CASSVQWRGFIDAFF. For the CDR3, the DNA is TGTGCCAGCAGCGTACAATGGAGAGGGTTTATTGACGCTTTCTTT.

A note on this clone: Other DNA sequences within the sample encode an identical CDR3. The CDR3: CASTGGRTDTQYF. The CDR3 bases are TGTGCCAGCACCGGCGGGCGCACAGATACGCAGTATTTT. V is TRBV9 and J is TRBJ2-3; a weak D match, TRBD2 (5 bases). The CDR3 consists of 13 residues. The germline V gene has CDR1 SGDLS and CDR2 YYNGEE. Trimming pared 6 bases from V and 1 base from J, leaving 9 bases between.

This chain connects TRBV28 to TRBJ2-1; D might be TRBD1 (5 bases). Germline V gene lookup returns CDR1 MDHEN and CDR2 SYDVKM. V gave up 6 bases and J gave up 4 bases, with 16 bases separating them. The CDR3 is made up of 15 amino acids. The CDR3 DNA follows: TGTGCCAGCAGGGACGCTGGGGCGTTTTACAATGAGCAGTTCTTC. Translating it yields CASRDAGAFYNEQFF.

This clone was seen a few times. The chain has TRBV7-2 and TRBJ2-7, with D tentatively TRBD2 (6 bases). V lost 2 bases to trimming and J lost 3 bases, with 11 bases between them. CDR1 and CDR2 from the germline V gene are SGHTA and FQGNSA. The CDR3 spans 14 residues. The CDR3 here is CASSLFGGVYEQYF. CDR3 bases: TGTGCCAGCAGCTTATTCGGAGGGGTCTACGAGCAGTACTTC.

This clone was seen a few times. This sequence joins TRBV18 and TRBJ1-2; D ambiguous. V lost 5 bases, J lost 10 bases, and 14 bases lay in between. CDR1 and CDR2 (germline): KGHSH, LQKENI. The length of the CDR3 is 12 residues. The CDR3 loop reads CASSSALGYYTF. The CDR3 bases are TGTGCCAGCTCATCCGCCCTAGGGTACTACACCTTC.

V gene TRBV29-1 combines with J gene TRBJ2-5, with D perhaps TRBD1 or TRBD2 (7 bases each). This CDR3 has 12 amino acids. Germline V gene sequence: CDR1 SQVTM, CDR2 ANQGSEA. V lost 5 bases and J 5 bases, leaving 12 bases between the germline ends. The CDR3 loop reads CSVHRGGETQYF. As DNA, the CDR3 is TGCAGCGTTCACAGGGGAGGGGAGACCCAGTACTTC.

This clone appeared a few times. The rearrangement uses TRBV7-9 and TRBJ1-1; weak D call: TRBD1 (5 bases). V gave up 3 bases and J gave up 1 base, with 9 bases separating them. There are 14 residues in the CDR3. Germline lookup yields CDR1 SEHNR and CDR2 FQNEAQ (reference sequence). The CDR3 reads CASSFLTENTEAFF. DNA of the CDR3: TGTGCCAGCAGCTTCCTGACAGAGAACACTGAAGCTTTCTTT.

This clone was counted a few times. V usage is TRBV21-1 and J usage is TRBJ1-1; the D call of TRBD1 is as the table states it, not checked on the DNA. TRBV21-1 is a pseudogene. This CDR3 contains 14 residues. The CDR3 nucleotides read TGTGCCAGCAGCAGAGAAGGGGGAAACACTGAAGCTTTCTTT. It translates to CASSREGGNTEAFF.

The rearrangement links TRBV19 to TRBJ2-1; a weak D match, TRBD1 (6 bases). The CDR3 spans 14 residues. CDR1 and CDR2 (germline): LNHDA, SQIVND (reference sequence). V lost 3 bases, J lost 9 bases, and 15 bases lay in between. This chain's CDR3 is CASSMGAGFSEQFF. The CDR3 DNA sequence: TGTGCCAGTAGTATGGGGGCAGGGTTCAGTGAGCAGTTCTTC.

Details on this clone: One end of the junction is discordant with germline, which a read error may explain. J is TRBJ2-3 and V is TRBV5-1; no reliable D call. The CDR3 contains 13 residues. Germline V gene sequence: CDR1 SGHRS, CDR2 YFSETQ. CDR3 protein: CASRLDRTDTQYF. Written as DNA, the CDR3 is TGCGCCAGCAGATTGGACCGCACAGATACGCAGTATTTT.

V is TRBV10-3 and J is TRBJ2-1; D possibly corresponds to TRBD1 (6 bases). The V end lost 2 bases, the J end lost 9 bases, and 14 bases lay between the germline ends. Per the germline V gene, CDR1 is ENHRY and CDR2 is SYGVKD. The CDR3 consists of 14 residues. The CDR3 nucleotides read TGTGCCATCAGTGAGAGCAGGGGCCCTACTGAGCAGTTCTTC. This sequence encodes CAISESRGPTEQFF.